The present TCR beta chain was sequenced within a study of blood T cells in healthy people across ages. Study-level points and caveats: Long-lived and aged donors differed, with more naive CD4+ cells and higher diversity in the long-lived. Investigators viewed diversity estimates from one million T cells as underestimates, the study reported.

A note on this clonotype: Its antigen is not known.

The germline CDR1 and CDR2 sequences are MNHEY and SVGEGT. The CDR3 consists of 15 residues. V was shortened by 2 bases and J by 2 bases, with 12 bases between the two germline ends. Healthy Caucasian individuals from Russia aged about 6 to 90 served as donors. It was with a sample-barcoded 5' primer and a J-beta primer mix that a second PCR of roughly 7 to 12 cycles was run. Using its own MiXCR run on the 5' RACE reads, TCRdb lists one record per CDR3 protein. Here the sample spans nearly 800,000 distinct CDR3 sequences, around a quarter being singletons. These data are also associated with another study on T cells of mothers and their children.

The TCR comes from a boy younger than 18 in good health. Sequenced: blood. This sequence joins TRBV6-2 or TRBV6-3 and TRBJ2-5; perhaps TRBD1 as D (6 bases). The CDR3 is CASSYEAGQQETQYF. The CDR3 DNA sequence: TGTGCCAGCAGTTACGAGGCAGGACAGCAAGAGACCCAGTACTTC.